This T cell receptor beta chain came from a study of shared clonotypes between healthy human individuals. The overall study: Each donor's CD8 memory used one plate, CD8 naive two, each CD4 subset three.

Broader study findings: Clonotypes shared by all four donors outscored non-shared clonotypes in generation probability. Compared with memory subsets, naive subsets generally had larger estimated richness.

Naive CD8 cells, CD45RO-negative and positively selected for CCR7, excluded terminally differentiated effector memory CD45RA+ cells. This clone was observed a single time. As yet, its antigen is unknown. Libraries were prepared by immunoSEQ multiplex PCR; TCRdb keeps only in-frame clonotypes and omits some of them. The repertoire consists of 760,000 or so clones, with about 96% occurring once and the leading ten covering less than 0.25%. Input material: naive CD8+ T cells sorted from blood. The TCR was taken from a man aged 25-45 years in good health.

In DNA, the CDR3 is TGTGCCAGCAGTTTAGGTCTCCAGGGGTCCTCTTCCTACGAGCAGTACTTC. This translates into CASSLGLQGSSSYEQYF. This chain links TRBV28 with TRBJ2-7; tentative D call: TRBD1 (6 bases). Germline values: CDR1 MDHEN, CDR2 SYDVKM. Trimming removed 2 bases at V and 1 base at J, with 18 bases between. The CDR3 is 17 amino acids.